The clone carrying this T cell receptor beta chain was seen at least ten times. Specified treatment: PENTA 11 planned treatment interruption arm or continuous ART arm. This sample stems from a study of HIV-infected children after antiretroviral therapy interruption. Unique molecular identifiers were included in an RNA-based 3' RACE TCR library. One entry per CDR3 protein, called by TCRdb with MiXCR from the 3' RACE reads. The table shows nearly 15,000 distinct CDR3 sequences, with about 3.4% occurring only once. CDR3 length: 17 amino acids. Germline-derived CDR1 and CDR2 are MNHEY and SMNVEV (reference sequence). The V end was cut by 5 bases, the J end by 6 bases, with 23 bases between.

The chain links TRBV27 to TRBJ1-5; possibly TRBD1 for D (6 bases). The receptor comes from a pool of human donors with HIV. The sequences come from CD45RO+ CD8+ T cells from PBMCs, pooled from several time points, collected from a donor given antiretroviral therapy, either interrupted or continuous. Subset indicated: memory CD8+ CD45RO+ CD45RA- T cells. The CDR3 nucleotides read TGTGCCAGCAGTCCAGGACGCCTGGACAGATGGGGTCAGCCCCAGCATTTT. This sequence encodes CASSPGRLDRWGQPQHF.